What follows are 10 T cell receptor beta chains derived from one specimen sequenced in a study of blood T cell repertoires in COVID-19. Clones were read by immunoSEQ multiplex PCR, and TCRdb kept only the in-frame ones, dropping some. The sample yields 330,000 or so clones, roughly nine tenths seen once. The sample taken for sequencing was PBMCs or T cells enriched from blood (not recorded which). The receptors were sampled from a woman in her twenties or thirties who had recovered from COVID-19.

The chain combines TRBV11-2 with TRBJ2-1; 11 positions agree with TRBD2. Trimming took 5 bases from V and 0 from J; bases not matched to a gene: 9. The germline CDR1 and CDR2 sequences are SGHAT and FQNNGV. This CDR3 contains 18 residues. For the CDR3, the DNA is TGTGCCAGCAGCATACTGGAGCTAGCGGGGGGCTCCTACAATGAGCAGTTCTTC. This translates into CASSILELAGGSYNEQFF.

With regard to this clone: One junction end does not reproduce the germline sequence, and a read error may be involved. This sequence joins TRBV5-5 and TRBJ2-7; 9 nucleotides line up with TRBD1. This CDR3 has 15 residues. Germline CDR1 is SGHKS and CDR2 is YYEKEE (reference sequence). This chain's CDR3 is CASILTQGAPYEQYF. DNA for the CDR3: TGTGCCAGCATCTTGACACAGGGGGCCCCCTACGAGCAGTACTTC.

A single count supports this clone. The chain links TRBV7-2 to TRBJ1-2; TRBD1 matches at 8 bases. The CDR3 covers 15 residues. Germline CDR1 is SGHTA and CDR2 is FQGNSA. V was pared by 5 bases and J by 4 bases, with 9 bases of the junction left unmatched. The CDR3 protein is CASSAPGQEGYGYTF. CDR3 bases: TGTGCCAGCAGCGCCCCGGGACAGGAGGGCTATGGCTACACCTTC.

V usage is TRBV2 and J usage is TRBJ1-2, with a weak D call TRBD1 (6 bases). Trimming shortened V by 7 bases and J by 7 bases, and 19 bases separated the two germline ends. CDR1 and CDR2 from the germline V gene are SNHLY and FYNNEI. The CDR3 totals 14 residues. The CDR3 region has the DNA TGTGCCAGCACGAGGGACACACCTAGTACTGGCTACACCTTC. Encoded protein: CASTRDTPSTGYTF.

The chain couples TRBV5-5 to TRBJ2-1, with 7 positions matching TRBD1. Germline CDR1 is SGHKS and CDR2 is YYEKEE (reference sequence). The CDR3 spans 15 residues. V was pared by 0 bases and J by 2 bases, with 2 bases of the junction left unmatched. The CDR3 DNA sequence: TGTGCCAGCAGCTTGGGGGACAGACCCTACAATGAGCAGTTCTTC. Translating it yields CASSLGDRPYNEQFF.

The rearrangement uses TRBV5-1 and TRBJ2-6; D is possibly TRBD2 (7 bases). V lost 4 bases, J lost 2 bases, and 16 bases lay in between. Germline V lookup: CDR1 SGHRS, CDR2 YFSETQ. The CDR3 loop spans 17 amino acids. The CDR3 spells CASSGPPGGPGANVLTF. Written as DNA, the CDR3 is TGCGCCAGCAGCGGGCCCCCCGGGGGGCCTGGGGCCAACGTCCTGACTTTC.

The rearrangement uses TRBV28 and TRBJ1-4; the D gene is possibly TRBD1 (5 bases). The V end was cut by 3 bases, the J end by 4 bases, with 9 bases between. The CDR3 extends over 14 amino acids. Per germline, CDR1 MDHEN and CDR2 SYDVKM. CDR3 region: CASSLGRINEKLFF. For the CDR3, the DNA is TGTGCCAGCAGTTTGGGGCGGATTAATGAAAAACTGTTTTTT.

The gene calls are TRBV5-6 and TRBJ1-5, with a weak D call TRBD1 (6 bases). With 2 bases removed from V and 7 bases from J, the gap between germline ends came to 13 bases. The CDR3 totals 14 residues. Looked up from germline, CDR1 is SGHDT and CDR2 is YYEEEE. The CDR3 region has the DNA TGTGCCAGCAGCTTCAGGGGCCAGGGCCAGCCCCAGCATTTT. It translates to CASSFRGQGQPQHF.

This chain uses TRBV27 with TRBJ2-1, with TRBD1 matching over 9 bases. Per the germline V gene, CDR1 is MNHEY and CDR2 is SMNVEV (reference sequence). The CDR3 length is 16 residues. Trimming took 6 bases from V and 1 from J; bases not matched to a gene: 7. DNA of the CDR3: TGTGCCAGCAGGACCGACAGGGGGGTGTCCTACAATGAGCAGTTCTTC. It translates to CASRTDRGVSYNEQFF.

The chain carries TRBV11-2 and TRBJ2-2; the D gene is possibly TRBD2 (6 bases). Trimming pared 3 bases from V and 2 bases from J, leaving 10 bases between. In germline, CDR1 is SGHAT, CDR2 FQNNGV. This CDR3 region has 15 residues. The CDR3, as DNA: TGTGCCAGCAGCTTGCGGGGTAAAAACACCGGGGAGCTGTTTTTT. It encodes CASSLRGKNTGELFF.